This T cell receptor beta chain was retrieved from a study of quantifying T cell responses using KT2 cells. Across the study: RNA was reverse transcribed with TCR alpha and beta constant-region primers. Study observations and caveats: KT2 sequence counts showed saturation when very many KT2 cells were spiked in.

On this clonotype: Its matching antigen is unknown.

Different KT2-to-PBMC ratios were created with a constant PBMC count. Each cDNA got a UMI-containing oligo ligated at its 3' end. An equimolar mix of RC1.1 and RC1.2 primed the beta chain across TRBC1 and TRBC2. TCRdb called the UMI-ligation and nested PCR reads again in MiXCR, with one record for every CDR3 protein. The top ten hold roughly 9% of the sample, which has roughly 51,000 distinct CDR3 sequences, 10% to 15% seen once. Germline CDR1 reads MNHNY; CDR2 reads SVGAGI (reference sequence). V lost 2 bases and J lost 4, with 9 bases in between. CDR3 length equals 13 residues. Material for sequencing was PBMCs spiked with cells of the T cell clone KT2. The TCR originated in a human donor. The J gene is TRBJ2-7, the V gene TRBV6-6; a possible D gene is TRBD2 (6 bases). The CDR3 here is CASSYGGEYEQYF. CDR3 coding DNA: TGTGCCAGCAGTTACGGCGGGGAATACGAGCAGTACTTC.